This T cell receptor (beta chain) appears in the sequencing data of a study of T cell responses to AZD1222 COVID-19 vaccine. The overall study: Second-dose timings of about 4 or about 12 weeks were pooled.

Details on this clone: Its specificity is not known.

The V gene lost 6 bases and the J gene lost 0 bases, with 15 bases spanning the gap. This CDR3 is 16 amino acids long. Germline V gene data show CDR1 as LNHDA and CDR2 as SQIVND (reference sequence). Study outcomes and limitations: Just a handful of people given AZD1222 tested seropositive at baseline. Regions 160-218 and 743-854 held dominance among vaccine-associated CD4 TCRs, which spanned spike.

Using immunoSEQ multiplex PCR, the repertoire was profiled, and TCRdb retains in-frame clones only, with some absent. This table has over 95,000 clones, more than 75% appearing once. V and J are TRBV19 and TRBJ1-5, with D possibly TRBD1 on 6 matching bases. This receptor was obtained from an adult in good health. The sequences come from peripheral blood, collected on day 0 of AZD1222 vaccination. The CDR3: CASRLGGAGSNQPQHF. As DNA, the CDR3 is TGTGCCAGTAGGTTGGGGGGCGCGGGTAGCAATCAGCCCCAGCATTTT.